A selection of T cell receptor beta chains follows, all from one sample in a study of OX40 agonist ivuxolimab in advanced cancers. The method was immunoSEQ multiplex PCR; TCRdb's version includes in-frame clones alone and lacks a portion of them. The sample gives 79,000 or so clones, roughly nine tenths of which show up once; around 1.7% is in the top ten. This specimen consisted of CD4+ or CD8+ T cells sorted from blood, obtained in a trial of the OX40 agonist ivuxolimab. These receptors came from an adult with an advanced solid tumor such as melanoma, head and neck, liver or kidney cancer. Both conserved end residues are part of each CDR3. The D gene is left open where the match is weak. Size values are once, few and many counts, or a class for expanded clones, and some rows have none.

abundance	d_gene	v_gene	j_gene	CDR3nt	CDR3aa
NA	NA	TRBV28	TRBJ2-7	TGTGCCAGCAGTTCCCCAGCTGCCTACGAGCAGTACTTC	CASSSPAAYEQYF
NA	NA	TRBV11-1	TRBJ1-6	TGTGCCAGCAGCTCCTCGTGGAGCTATTCACCCCTCCACTTT	CASSSSWSYSPLHF
NA	TRBD2	TRBV18	TRBJ2-7	TGTGCCAGCTCACCGGCTAGCGGGAGCCCTACCAGCCCCTACGAGCAGTACTTC	CASSPASGSPTSPYEQYF
NA	NA	TRBV6-1	TRBJ2-5	TGTGCCAGCAGTGAAGGCCTCCGGGACATGCGGTACTTC	CASSEGLRDMRYF
NA	NA	TRBV9	TRBJ2-2	TGTGCCAGCAGCGTAGCCCCTTCGAACACCGGGGAGCTGTTTTTT	CASSVAPSNTGELFF
NA	NA	TRBV19	TRBJ2-2	TGTGCCAGTAATAGGCTTAACACCGGGGAGCTGTTTTTT	CASNRLNTGELFF
NA	NA	TRBV7-9	TRBJ2-6	TGTGCCAGCAGCTTATCCGAGTCCCCTGGGGCCAACGTCCTGACTTTC	CASSLSESPGANVLTF
NA	NA	TRBV19	TRBJ2-2	TGTGCCAGTAGGAACACCGGGGAGCTGTTTTTT	CASRNTGELFF
once	NA	TRBV19	TRBJ2-4	TGTGCCAGTAGTGCCCAGCTAGTCGGCGAAAACATTCAGTACTTC	CASSAQLVGENIQYF
NA	NA	TRBV29-1	TRBJ2-5	TGCAGCGTGTCAGGGGGGCCCCGGGTTCGCCAAGAGACCCAGTACTTC	CSVSGGPRVRQETQYF
few	NA	TRBV28	TRBJ1-2	TGTGCCAGCAGTCAGGGAAGGTTTGGCTACACCTTC	CASSQGRFGYTF
NA	NA	TRBV28	TRBJ2-3	TGTGCCAGCACTCCGGGGGGACAGCCAAAACCTACGCAGTATTTT	CASTPGGQPKPTQYF
NA	TRBD2	TRBV5-1	TRBJ2-5	TGCGCCAGCAGATCTGCGGGGGTCCAAGAGACCCAGTACTTC	CASRSAGVQETQYF
NA	TRBD2	TRBV19	TRBJ2-3	TGTGCCAGTAGTACAGGACTAGCGGGAGCATCGCAGTATTTT	CASSTGLAGASQYF
NA	NA	TRBV2	TRBJ1-3	TGTGCCAGCTTAAATCGGGCCTCTGGAAACACCATATATTTT	CASLNRASGNTIYF
NA	TRBD2	TRBV9	TRBJ2-3	TGTGCCAGCAGCGTAGGAGCTAGCGGGAGGGCCGGGGATACGCAGTATTTT	CASSVGASGRAGDTQYF
NA	NA	TRBV5-1	TRBJ2-5	TGCGCCAGCAGCTTGGTTGTGGGGGTCCAAGAGACCCAGTACTTC	CASSLVVGVQETQYF
NA	NA	TRBV4-2	TRBJ2-5	TGTGCCAGCAGCCAAGAGAGAAGGGACTCGGAGACCCAGTACTTC	CASSQERRDSETQYF
NA	NA	TRBV5-1	TRBJ1-6	TGCGCCAGCAGCTTGGGAACAGTGGAAAATTCACCCCTCCACTTT	CASSLGTVENSPLHF
NA	TRBD1	TRBV10-3	TRBJ1-5	TGTGCCATCAGGGGACAGGGGGGCAATCAGCCCCAGCATTTT	CAIRGQGGNQPQHF
NA	NA	TRBV29-1	TRBJ2-3	TGCAGCGTCGACGGGGAGACAGATACGCAGTATTTT	CSVDGETDTQYF
once	NA	TRBV2	TRBJ2-1	TGTGCCAGCAGTCCTCCGGCCCCAGGGCAGTTCTTC	CASSPPAPGQFF
NA	NA	TRBV2	TRBJ2-1	TGTGCCAGCAGTGAGGGTGCAGGCTCCTACAATGAGCAGTTCTTC	CASSEGAGSYNEQFF
NA	NA	TRBV9	TRBJ2-2	TGTGCCAGCAGCACCCTGACTATATCGAACACCGGGGAGCTGTTTTTT	CASSTLTISNTGELFF
NA	NA	TRBV29-1	TRBJ2-3	TGCAGCTACAGGACAGCAGCTAGCACAGATACGCAGTATTTT	CSYRTAASTDTQYF
NA	NA	TRBV5-1	TRBJ2-7	TGCGCCAGCAGCTCGGGGTTGGTCGGGAGTGCTCACGAGCAGTACTTC	CASSSGLVGSAHEQYF
once	NA	TRBV30	TRBJ1-2	TGTGCCTGGAGTGAGGGACCAAAGGGCTACACCTTC	CAWSEGPKGYTF
NA	NA	TRBV23-1	TRBJ2-5	TGCGCCAGCACCCCGTACCGCCACCAAGAGACCCAGTACTTC	CASTPYRHQETQYF